Below are 27 T cell receptor beta chains sequenced from a single sample in a study of low-dose radiotherapy and immunotherapy resistance in tumors. Alpha- and beta-chain coverage of first-strand cDNA came from TRAV- and TRBV-specific primers. Using a constant-region primer together with a V-primer adapter, TCRs were subjected to around 20 PCR cycles of amplification. Each CDR3 protein gets one entry after TCRdb re-called the reads with MiXCR. Among over 55,000 distinct CDR3 sequences, more than 25% were seen once, and the ten largest hold over 8.5%. The time point denotes: before trial treatment. Specimen: PBMCs, collected before treatment. The origin of the receptors is a female donor with ovarian cancer.

This chain joins TRBV10-3 and TRBJ2-7; D unclear. The V end was cut by 0 bases, the J end by 7 bases, with 7 bases between. In germline, CDR1 is ENHRY, CDR2 SYGVKD. The CDR3 contains 12 residues. The CDR3 DNA follows: TGTGCCATCAGTGAGTCGAGAGTTGAGCAGTACTTC. Protein sequence: CAISESRVEQYF.

In its sample, this clonotype was seen many times. The chain combines TRBV6-5 with TRBJ1-3, with unresolved D. CDR1 MNHEY and CDR2 SVGAGI come from the germline V gene. V was trimmed by 0 bases and J by 0 bases, leaving 12 bases between them. The CDR3 is 17 residues long. The DNA for the CDR3 is TGTGCCAGCAGTTACTCGCTTCTGGGTGGCTCTGGAAACACCATATATTTT. Its translation is CASSYSLLGGSGNTIYF.

The table lists this clonotype with many counts. V is TRBV15 and J is TRBJ2-6, with 8 bases that match TRBD2. With V trimmed by 1 base and J by 0 bases, 14 bases remained unmatched. In germline, CDR1 is LNHNV, CDR2 YYDKDF (reference sequence). This CDR3 has 21 residues. The CDR3 loop reads CATSRADYTSGGVSGANVLTF. The DNA of the CDR3 is TGTGCCACCAGCAGAGCGGATTATACTAGCGGAGGAGTCTCTGGGGCCAACGTCCTGACTTTC.

This clonotype was counted ten times or more. The gene calls are TRBV5-1 and TRBJ2-7, with D tentatively TRBD1 (5 bases). V was trimmed by 4 bases and J by 0 bases, leaving 14 bases between them. The germline V gene encodes CDR1 SGHRS and CDR2 YFSETQ. The CDR3 loop spans 15 amino acids. The chain's CDR3 is CASSTATGVSYEQYF. In DNA form, the CDR3 reads TGCGCCAGCAGCACGGCCACAGGAGTCTCCTACGAGCAGTACTTC.

Concerning this clonotype itself: This likely traces to a read error, being one base from a far larger clone. The chain employs TRBV20-1 and TRBJ2-7; tentatively, D is TRBD2 (6 bases). Germline V gene lookup returns CDR1 DFQATT and CDR2 SNEGSKA (reference sequence). The CDR3 loop spans 12 amino acids. Trimming removed 3 bases at V and 7 bases at J, with 13 bases between. CDR3 residues: CSARDYIKEQYF. The CDR3 DNA sequence: TGCAGTGCTAGGGACTATATCAAGGAGCAGTACTTC.

This rearrangement joins TRBV5-4 to TRBJ2-3, with D hard to call. This CDR3 is 14 amino acids long. Per the germline V gene, CDR1 is SGHNT and CDR2 is YYREEE (reference sequence). V was shortened by 1 base and J by 2 bases, with 8 bases between the two germline ends. CDR3 sequence reads: CASSLTGNTDTQYF. The DNA of the CDR3 is TGTGCCAGCAGCTTGACTGGAAACACAGATACGCAGTATTTT.

This chain connects TRBV7-2 to TRBJ1-1; D call uncertain. V lost 5 bases and J lost 8, with 15 bases in between. Germline V gene sequence: CDR1 SGHTA, CDR2 FQGNSA. The CDR3 contains 13 residues. The CDR3 protein is CASSPRRTHEAFF. CDR3 nucleotide sequence: TGTGCCAGCAGCCCCCGACGGACGCACGAAGCTTTCTTT.

This chain uses TRBV2 with TRBJ2-1; 12 positions agree with TRBD2. CDR3 length: 18 residues. After removal of 6 bases from V and 9 bases from J, the junction contained 18 bases not matched to a gene. CDR1 is SNHLY, CDR2 FYNNEI, per germline. CDR3 region: CASRKGNLAGGPGVEQFF. The CDR3 coding sequence is TGTGCCAGCAGAAAGGGGAATCTAGCGGGAGGGCCCGGAGTTGAGCAGTTCTTC.

The sample holds one count of this clonotype. The chain is built from TRBV30 and TRBJ2-6, with a weak D call TRBD2 (7 bases). CDR3 length: 15 amino acids. V was pared by 8 bases and J by 0 bases, with 14 bases between. The germline CDR1 and CDR2 sequences are GTSNPN and SVGIG (reference sequence). The DNA for the CDR3 is TGTGCCCAGAGGGGGGGGCCCTCTGGGGCCAACGTCCTGACTTTC. Residues: CAQRGGPSGANVLTF.

This clonotype showed up many times. The rearrangement joins TRBV5-1 to TRBJ2-1, with TRBD2 matching 8 bases. V lost 4 bases to trimming and J lost 4 bases; unmatched junction nucleotides: 10. The CDR3 totals 16 residues. CDR1 is SGHRS and CDR2 is YFSETQ in the germline V gene. This chain's CDR3 is CASSPPGGSWYNEQFF. The CDR3 DNA follows: TGCGCCAGCAGCCCCCCGGGAGGGAGTTGGTACAATGAGCAGTTCTTC.

With respect to this clonotype: A far larger clone differs by one base, so this is likely a read error. V and J are TRBV6-6 and TRBJ2-1; TRBD2 might be the D (6 bases). This CDR3 is 15 amino acids long. Germline CDR1 and CDR2: MNHNY and SVGAGI (reference sequence). The CDR3 loop reads CASGVDGSSYKEQFF. The DNA of the CDR3 is TGTGCCAGCGGGGTGGACGGGAGCTCCTACAAGGAGCAGTTCTTC.

The rearrangement joins TRBV7-6 to TRBJ2-1; 10 nucleotides agree with TRBD1. The CDR3 extends over 13 amino acids. Per the germline V gene, CDR1 is SGHVS and CDR2 is FNYEAQ. Trimming at V came to 6 bases and at J to 8 bases, leaving 4 bases not matched to a gene. In nucleotides, the CDR3 is TGTGCCAGCAGGCGACAGGGGGCGGATGAGCAGTTCTTC. This sequence encodes CASRRQGADEQFF.

This clonotype occurred a few times. The genes are TRBV11-2 and TRBJ2-7; 9 bases line up with TRBD2. CDR3 length equals 17 residues. The J segment lost 4 bases and the V segment lost 5 bases, leaving 15 bases of the junction unmatched. The germline CDR1 and CDR2 sequences are SGHAT and FQNNGV. The CDR3 is CASSTTGPSGARYEQYF. The CDR3 DNA is TGTGCCAGCAGCACCACTGGCCCTAGCGGGGCCCGGTACGAGCAGTACTTC. The full variable domain, rest sourced from reference TRBV11-2 and TRBJ2-7, is EAGVAQSPRYKIIEKRQSVAFWCNPISGHATLYWYQQILGQGPKLLIQFQNNGVVDDSQLPKDRFSAERLKGVDSTLKIQPAKLEDSAVYLCASSTTGPSGARYEQYFGPGTRLTVT.

This clonotype has at least ten counts. The J gene is TRBJ1-5, the V gene TRBV20-1; D uncertain. The ends were cut back, 3 bases at V and 3 bases at J, with 9 bases in the middle. Germline V lookup: CDR1 DFQATT, CDR2 SNEGSKA (reference sequence). There are 13 residues in the CDR3. The DNA of the CDR3 is TGCAGTGCTAGTGCCGGGTTCAATCAGCCCCAGCATTTT. Translated, it gives CSASAGFNQPQHF.

This clonotype was counted at least ten times. This chain joins TRBV7-8 and TRBJ2-7, with D perhaps matching TRBD1 (5 bases). V gave up 0 bases and J gave up 4 bases, with 10 bases separating them. Per the germline V gene, CDR1 is SGHVS and CDR2 is FQNEAQ. CDR3 size: 14 residues. CDR3 sequence (DNA): TGTGCCAGCAGCTTAGCGAGGCAGGGTTACGAGCAGTACTTC. It codes for CASSLARQGYEQYF.

The chain couples TRBV28 to TRBJ2-5; D is ambiguous. The CDR3 runs 15 residues. Germline loops: CDR1 MDHEN, CDR2 SYDVKM. V lost 10 bases and J lost 5, with 23 bases in between. CDR3 nucleotide sequence: TGTGCCACCAATAAAGGGTTCTCCCCAAGGGAGACCCAGTACTTC. It codes for CATNKGFSPRETQYF. Using reference TRBV28 and TRBJ2-5 for the parts outside the CDR3, the full variable domain is DVKVTQSSRYLVKRTGEKVFLECVQDMDHENMFWYRQDPGLGLRLIYFSYDVKMKEKGDIPEGYSVSREKKERFSLILESASTNQTSMYLCATNKGFSPRETQYFGPGTRLLVL.

This clonotype was seen at least ten times. The chain joins TRBV19 to TRBJ2-7, with D perhaps matching TRBD1 (6 bases). The CDR3 has 13 residues. V lost 7 bases and J lost 5, with 15 bases in between. CDR1 LNHDA and CDR2 SQIVND come from the germline V gene (reference sequence). CDR3 coding DNA: TGTGCCAGTAATGCGGCGGCAGGGGACGAGCAGTACTTC. Translation gives CASNAAAGDEQYF.

This clonotype came up a few times. This rearrangement joins TRBV11-3 to TRBJ1-5; no firm D call. This CDR3 region has 16 residues. The V end lost 1 base, the J end lost 6 bases, and 16 bases lay between the germline ends. Germline V gene lookup returns CDR1 SGHNT and CDR2 YENEEA. This CDR3 reads CASSLVWPGHRQPQHF. For the CDR3, the DNA is TGTGCCAGCAGCTTAGTCTGGCCTGGGCATCGTCAGCCCCAGCATTTT.

There are many counts of this clonotype. This chain connects TRBV6-1 to TRBJ2-7, with D unclear. The CDR3 is 14 amino acids. Germline values: CDR1 MNHNS, CDR2 SASEGT. The germline V and J ends were trimmed by 6 bases and 0 bases, with 12 bases remaining between them. CDR3 protein: CASSPGAYSYEQYF. The CDR3 DNA sequence: TGTGCCAGCAGCCCTGGAGCGTACTCCTACGAGCAGTACTTC.

This clonotype appeared many times. The CDR3, as DNA: TGTGCCAGCAGCGGACAGGGGAGGATCGGGGAGACCCAGTACTTC. This codes for CASSGQGRIGETQYF. The chain combines TRBV27 with TRBJ2-5; 9 bases align to TRBD1. Unmatched junction bases numbered 10, after V lost 6 bases and J lost 5 bases. This CDR3 region has 15 residues. Germline V lookup: CDR1 MNHEY, CDR2 SMNVEV (reference sequence).

This chain uses TRBV7-9 with TRBJ2-5; D may correspond to TRBD1 or TRBD2 (5 bases each). The germline V and J ends were trimmed by 5 bases and 5 bases, with 12 bases remaining between them. Germline CDR1 and CDR2: SEHNR and FQNEAQ (reference sequence). The CDR3 contains 13 residues. CDR3 DNA sequence: TGTGCCAGCAGCCCTCGGGGACCGGAGACCCAGTACTTC. Amino acid sequence: CASSPRGPETQYF.

This clonotype showed up many times. The chain joins TRBV10-3 to TRBJ2-2; D gene ambiguous. This CDR3 is 16 amino acids long. The germline CDR1 and CDR2 sequences are ENHRY and SYGVKD. Between the trimmed V and J ends, which lost 3 bases and 0 bases, there was a span of 11 bases. The CDR3 reads CAISDPEVPNTGELFF. The CDR3 nucleotides read TGTGCCATCAGTGATCCCGAGGTGCCGAACACCGGGGAGCTGTTTTTT.

The sample holds many counts of this clonotype. The rearrangement joins TRBV19 to TRBJ1-5, with D maybe TRBD1 (5 bases). V dropped 3 bases and J dropped 0 bases, with 12 bases sitting between them. Germline CDR1 LNHDA, CDR2 SQIVND (reference sequence). This CDR3 is built from 16 residues. The CDR3, as DNA: TGTGCCAGTAGTATCCGGGGGAGGGGTAGCAATCAGCCCCAGCATTTT. This encodes CASSIRGRGSNQPQHF.

The V and J genes are TRBV7-6 and TRBJ1-3; the D gene is possibly TRBD1 (6 bases). Trimming removed 0 bases from V and 4 bases from J, with 10 bases in between. The CDR3 totals 15 residues. Germline CDR1 reads SGHVS; CDR2 reads FNYEAQ. CDR3 nucleotide sequence: TGTGCCAGCAGCTTAGCCCAGGGGTCGGGAAACACCATATATTTT. Translation: CASSLAQGSGNTIYF.

Concerning this clonotype: The likely explanation is a read error, given a far larger clone one base away. CDR3 coding DNA: TGTGCCAGCACGAGAGAACTACCGGTTTACAATGAGCAGTTCTTC. Translation: CASTRELPVYNEQFF. J is TRBJ2-1 and V is TRBV6-8; no reliable D call. The V end lost 7 bases, the J end lost 4 bases, and 17 bases lay between the germline ends. Germline V lookup: CDR1 MNHGY, CDR2 SAAAGT. This CDR3 contains 15 residues.

The genes are TRBV4-1 and TRBJ2-1; TRBD2 aligns across 7 bases. Trimming cost V 4 bases and J 10 bases; bases outside gene matches: 4. This CDR3 contains 12 residues. Germline CDR1 MGHRA, CDR2 YSYEKL. As DNA, the CDR3 is TGCGCCAGCAGCCCGCCACTAGCGGAGCAGTTCTTC. Amino acid sequence: CASSPPLAEQFF.

V gene TRBV28 combines with J gene TRBJ2-5; D ambiguous. This CDR3 comprises 12 residues. Trimming took 2 bases from V and 5 from J, leaving 6 bases between them. Germline CDR1 MDHEN, CDR2 SYDVKM. CDR3 sequence (DNA): TGTGCCAGCAGTTTAACCGGGGAGACCCAGTACTTC. Translated: CASSLTGETQYF.